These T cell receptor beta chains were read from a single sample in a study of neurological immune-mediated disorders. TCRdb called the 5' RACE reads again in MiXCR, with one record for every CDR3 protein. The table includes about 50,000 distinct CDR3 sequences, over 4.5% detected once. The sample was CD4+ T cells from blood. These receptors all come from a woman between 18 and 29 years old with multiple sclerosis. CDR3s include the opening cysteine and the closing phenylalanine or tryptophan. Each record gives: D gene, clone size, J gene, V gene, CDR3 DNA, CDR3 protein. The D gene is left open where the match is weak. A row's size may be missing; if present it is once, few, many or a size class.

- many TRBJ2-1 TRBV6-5 TGTGCCAGCAGTTACTCGCCGGGACCGTTGTTGGGTGAGCAGTTCTTC CASSYSPGPLLGEQFF
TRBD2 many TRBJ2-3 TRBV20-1 TGCAGTGCTTCACCCGGGACTAGCAGATTTGATACGCAGTATTTT CSASPGTSRFDTQYF
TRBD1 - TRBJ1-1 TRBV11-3 TGTGCCAGCAGCTCCCCGCAGGGGGGGAACACTGAAGCTTTCTTT CASSSPQGGNTEAFF
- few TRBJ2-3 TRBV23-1 TGCGCCAGCAGTCAATCGCCGTCGAATGAAGATACGCAGTATTTT CASSQSPSNEDTQYF
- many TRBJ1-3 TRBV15 TGTGCCACCAGCAGAGTCTTAGGCGCGAACACCATATATTTT CATSRVLGANTIYF
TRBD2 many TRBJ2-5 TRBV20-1 TGCAGCGGGGGGAACGGGCTAGAAGAGACCCAGTACTTC CSGGNGLEETQYF
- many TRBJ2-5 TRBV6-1 TGTGCCAGCACGAAGGGCTTGGAGACCCAGTACTTC CASTKGLETQYF
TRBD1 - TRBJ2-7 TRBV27 TGTGCCAGCGCCTCACAGGGGGCTTACGAGCAGTACTTC CASASQGAYEQYF
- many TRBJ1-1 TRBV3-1 TGTGCCAGCAGCCAAGACAGGGCGCGGGCACCGGGCACTGAAGCTTTCTTT CASSQDRARAPGTEAFF
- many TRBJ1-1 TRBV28 TGTGCCAGCAGCTCGCCCGGGGGGAACACTGAAGCTTTCTTT CASSSPGGNTEAFF
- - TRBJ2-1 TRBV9 TGTGCCAGCAGCGTAGGGGGTCCCTCCTACAATGAGAAGATCTTC CASSVGGPSYNEKIF
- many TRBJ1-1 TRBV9 TGTGCCAGCAGCGCCGGACCGAACACTGAAGCTTTCTTT CASSAGPNTEAFF
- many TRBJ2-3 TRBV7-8 TGTGCCAGCAGCTTAGGGCGTAGCGAGAACACAGATACGCAGTATTTT CASSLGRSENTDTQYF
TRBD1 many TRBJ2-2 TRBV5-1 TGCGCCAGCAGCGTGACAGGGGGTGAGACCGGGGAGCTGTTTTTT CASSVTGGETGELFF
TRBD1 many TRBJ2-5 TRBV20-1 TGCAGTGCCGTATCGACAGGGCGAGGGGAGACCCAGTACTTC CSAVSTGRGETQYF
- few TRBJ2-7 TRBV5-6 TGTGCCAGCAGCTTGGCACTCAGGGGGGCCCTGGGCGAGCAGTACTTC CASSLALRGALGEQYF
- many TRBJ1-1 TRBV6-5 TGTGCCAGCTCTAAAGGGTCGGGGCGCAGCACTGAAGCTTTCTTT CASSKGSGRSTEAFF
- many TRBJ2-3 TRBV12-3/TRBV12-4 TGTGCCAGCAAGAGGGGGGGGGATACGCAGTATTTT CASKRGGDTQYF
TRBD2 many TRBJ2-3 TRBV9 TGTGCCAGCAGCTTCTCTCCCGGGACTAGCGGGACTAGTCGCACAGATACGCAGTATTTT CASSFSPGTSGTSRTDTQYF
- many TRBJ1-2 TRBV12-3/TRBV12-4 TGTGCCAGCAGTTTACGAAGGGCCGCCTATGGCTACACCTTC CASSLRRAAYGYTF
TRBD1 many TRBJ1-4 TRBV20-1 TGCAGTGCTAGAGATGGGGACAGGGGGTTGATTAATGAAAAACTGTTTTTT CSARDGDRGLINEKLFF
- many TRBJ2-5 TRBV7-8 TGTGCCAGCAGCTTGAGACAAGAGACCCAGTACTTC CASSLRQETQYF
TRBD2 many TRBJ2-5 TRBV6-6 TGTGCCAGCAGACCCCTCCCGGGACTAGCGGGAGGGGAGACCCAGTACTTC CASRPLPGLAGGETQYF
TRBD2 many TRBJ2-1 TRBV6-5 TGTGCCAGCAGTTCCCTCCTGAAAAGACACCGAGCGGGACCGAAGTTCTTC CASSSLLKRHRAGPKFF
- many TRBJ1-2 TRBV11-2 TGTGCCAGCAGCTCGACGTGGGCTGTTGATGGCTACACCTTC CASSSTWAVDGYTF